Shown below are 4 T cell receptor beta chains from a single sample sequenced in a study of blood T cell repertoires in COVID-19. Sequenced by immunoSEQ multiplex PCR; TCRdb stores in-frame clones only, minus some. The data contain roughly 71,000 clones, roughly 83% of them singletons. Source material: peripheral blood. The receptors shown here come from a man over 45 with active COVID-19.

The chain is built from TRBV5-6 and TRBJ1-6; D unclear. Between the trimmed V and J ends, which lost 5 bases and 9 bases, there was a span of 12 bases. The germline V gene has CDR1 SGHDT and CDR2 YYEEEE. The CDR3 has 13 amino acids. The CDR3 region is CASSRLRGSPLHF. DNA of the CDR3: TGTGCCAGCAGTAGGCTGCGGGGTTCACCCCTCCACTTT.

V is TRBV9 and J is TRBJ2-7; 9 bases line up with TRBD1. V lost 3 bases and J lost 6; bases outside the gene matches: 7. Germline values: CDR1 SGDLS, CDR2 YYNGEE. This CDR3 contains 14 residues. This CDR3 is CASSAGTGSGEQYF. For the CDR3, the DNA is TGTGCCAGCAGCGCCGGGACAGGGAGCGGCGAGCAGTACTTC.

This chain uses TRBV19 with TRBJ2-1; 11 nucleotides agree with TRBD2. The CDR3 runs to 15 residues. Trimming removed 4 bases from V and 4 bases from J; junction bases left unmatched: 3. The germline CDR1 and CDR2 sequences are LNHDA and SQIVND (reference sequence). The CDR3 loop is CASSTSGGPYNEQFF. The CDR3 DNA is TGTGCCAGTAGTACTAGCGGGGGGCCGTACAATGAGCAGTTCTTC.

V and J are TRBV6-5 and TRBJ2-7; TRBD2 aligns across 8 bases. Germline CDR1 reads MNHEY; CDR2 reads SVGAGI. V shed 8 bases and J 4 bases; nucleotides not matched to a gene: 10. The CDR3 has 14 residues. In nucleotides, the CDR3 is TGTGCCAGCGCCAGCGGGGGAGACATTTACGAGCAGTACTTC. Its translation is CASASGGDIYEQYF.